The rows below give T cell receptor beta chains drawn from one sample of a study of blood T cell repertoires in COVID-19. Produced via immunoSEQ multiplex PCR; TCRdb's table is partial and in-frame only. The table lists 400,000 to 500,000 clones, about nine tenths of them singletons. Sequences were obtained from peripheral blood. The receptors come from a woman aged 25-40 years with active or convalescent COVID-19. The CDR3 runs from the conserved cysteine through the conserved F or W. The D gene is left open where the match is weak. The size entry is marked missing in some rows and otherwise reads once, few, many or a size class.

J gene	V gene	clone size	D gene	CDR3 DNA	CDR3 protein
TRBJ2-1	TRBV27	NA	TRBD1	TGTGCCAGCAGTCCCGGGACAGGGGGAAGCAATGAGCAGTTCTTC	CASSPGTGGSNEQFF
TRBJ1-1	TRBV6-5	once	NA	TGTGCCATAAAAGCCGGGGAGGACACTGAAGCTTTCTTT	CAIKAGEDTEAFF
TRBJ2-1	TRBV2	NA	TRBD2	TGTGCCAGCAGTGATGCCGGGAGGGCCCCATACAATGAGCAGTTCTTC	CASSDAGRAPYNEQFF
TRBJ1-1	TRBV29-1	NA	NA	TGCAGCGTTGTGCTGGGGGCGGGAGCTTTCTTT	CSVVLGAGAFF
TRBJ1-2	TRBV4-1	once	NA	TGCGCCAGCAGCCAAGAACAGGCGAGCTATGGCTACACCTTC	CASSQEQASYGYTF
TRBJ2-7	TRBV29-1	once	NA	TGCAGCTCCAGGGACACAGCCTACGAGCAGTACTTC	CSSRDTAYEQYF
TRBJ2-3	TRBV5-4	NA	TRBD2	TGTGCCAGCAGCTTGGGAGGCCTAGCGGGAGTGGTCGGCACAGATACGCAGTATTTT	CASSLGGLAGVVGTDTQYF
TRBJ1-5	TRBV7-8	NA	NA	TGTGCCAGCAGCCGAGGAGGGTTTGTTCAGCCCCAGCATTTT	CASSRGGFVQPQHF
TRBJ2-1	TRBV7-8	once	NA	TGTGCCAGCAGCTTAACGTGGCGGGTTAACAATGAGCAGTTCTTC	CASSLTWRVNNEQFF
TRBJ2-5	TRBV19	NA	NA	TGTGCCAGTAGTATAGATCAAGAGCACCCCGGGGAAGAGACCCAGTACTTC	CASSIDQEHPGEETQYF
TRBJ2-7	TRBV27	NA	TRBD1	TGTGCCAGCAGTCCACCGGGACAGGGCCCCTACGAGCAGTACTTC	CASSPPGQGPYEQYF
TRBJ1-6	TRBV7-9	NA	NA	TGTGCCAGCAGCGGTACCGCGGGACGGCTTTCACCCCTCCACTTT	CASSGTAGRLSPLHF
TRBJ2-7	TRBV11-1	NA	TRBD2	TGTGCCAGCAGTGCTAGCGGCTTGCTGGGCGAGCAGTACTTC	CASSASGLLGEQYF
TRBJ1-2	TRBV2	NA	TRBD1	TGTGCCAGCAGTGGAGGCCCACAGGGACAGGGTGGCTACACCTTC	CASSGGPQGQGGYTF
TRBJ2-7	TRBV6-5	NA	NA	TGTGCCAGCAGTCTAGCGAGGGAGACCTACGAGCAGTACTTC	CASSLARETYEQYF
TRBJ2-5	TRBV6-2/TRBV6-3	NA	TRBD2	TGTGCCAGCAGTTATACTTCGACTAGCGGGGTAGGGCCAGGGACCCAGTACTTC	CASSYTSTSGVGPGTQYF
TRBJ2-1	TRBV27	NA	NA	TGTGCCAGCAATCAAGTGTTACAGGGTACCGGTGAGCAGTTCTTC	CASNQVLQGTGEQFF
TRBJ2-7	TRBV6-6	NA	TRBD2	TGTGCCAGCAGGACTAGCGGGGGGAGTCACGAGCAGTACTTC	CASRTSGGSHEQYF
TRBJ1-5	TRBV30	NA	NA	TGTGCCTGGAGCTCGGCGGCGAATCAGCCCCAGCATTTT	CAWSSAANQPQHF
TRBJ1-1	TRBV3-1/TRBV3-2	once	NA	TGTGCCAGCAGCCCCGGGGGGACCACTGAAGCTTTCTTT	CASSPGGTTEAFF
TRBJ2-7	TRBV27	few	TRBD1	TGTGCCAGCAGTTCACAGGGGGCTGGGGAGCAGTACTTC	CASSSQGAGEQYF
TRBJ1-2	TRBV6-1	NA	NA	TGTGCCAGCAGTGAAGCGCTTCCGGGTTTAATATCGGGTGGCTACACCTTC	CASSEALPGLISGGYTF
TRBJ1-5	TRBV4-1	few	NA	TGCGCCAGCAGCTTGCCGGGAGTTAATCAGCCCCAGCATTTT	CASSLPGVNQPQHF
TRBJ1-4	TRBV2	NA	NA	TGTGCCAGCACTCGAGAGGTTGGAGGTAATGAAAAACTGTTTTTT	CASTREVGGNEKLFF
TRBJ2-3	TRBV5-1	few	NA	TGCGCCAGCAGCTTGTACTTAGAGGGCACAGATACGCAGTATTTT	CASSLYLEGTDTQYF
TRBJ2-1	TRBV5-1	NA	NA	TGCGCCAGCAGCTTGGCCACGGGGGGCCCGTTATACAATGAGCAGTTCTTC	CASSLATGGPLYNEQFF
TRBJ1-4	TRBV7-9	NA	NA	TGTGCCAGCAGCTCCCGGGAACGACTGTTTTTT	CASSSRERLFF
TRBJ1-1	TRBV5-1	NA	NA	TGCGCCAGCAGCGCCAATCTAGGCGGCGACCTCACTGAAGCTTTCTTT	CASSANLGGDLTEAFF
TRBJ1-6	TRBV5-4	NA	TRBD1	TGTGCCAGCAGCGCACAGGGGACGAATAATTCACCCCTCCACTTT	CASSAQGTNNSPLHF
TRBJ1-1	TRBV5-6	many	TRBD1	TGTGCCAGCAGCCAGGGGGGTTACACTGAAGCTTTCTTT	CASSQGGYTEAFF
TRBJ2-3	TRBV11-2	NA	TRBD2	TGTGCCAGCAGCTTAGGGACTAGCGGGGGGCTCACAGATACGCAGTATTTT	CASSLGTSGGLTDTQYF
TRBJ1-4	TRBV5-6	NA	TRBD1	TGTGCCAGCAGTTTGACAGGGGGGGATGAAAAACTGTTTTTT	CASSLTGGDEKLFF
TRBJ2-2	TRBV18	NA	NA	TGTGCCAGCTCACCACAAAATGCGGGCCGCTCGAACACCGGGGAGCTGTTTTTT	CASSPQNAGRSNTGELFF
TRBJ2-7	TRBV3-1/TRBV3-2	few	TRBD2	TGTGCCAGCAGCCCTACCCTAGCGGGGGGCGGGTACGAGCAGTACTTC	CASSPTLAGGGYEQYF
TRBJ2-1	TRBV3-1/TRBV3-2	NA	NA	TGTGCCAGCAGCCAAGTAGCACTCCACAATGAGCAGTTCTTC	CASSQVALHNEQFF
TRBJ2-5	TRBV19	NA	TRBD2	TGTGCCAGTAGTACGGCAAAGCGGGAGAGAGGGGAGACCCAGTACTTC	CASSTAKRERGETQYF
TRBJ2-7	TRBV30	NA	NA	TGTGCCTGGACAGGGTATCGGTACTTC	CAWTGYRYF
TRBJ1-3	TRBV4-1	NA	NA	TGCGCCAGCAGCCAAGAACCCCCCGGGGGAAACACCATATATTTT	CASSQEPPGGNTIYF
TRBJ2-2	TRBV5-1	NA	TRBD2	TGCGCCAGCAGTCCCAAACTAGCGGGGGGACCAAACACCGGGGAGCTGTTTTTT	CASSPKLAGGPNTGELFF
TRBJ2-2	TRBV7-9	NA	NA	TGTGCCAGCAGCCAGACAGGATACACCGGGGAGCTGTTTTTT	CASSQTGYTGELFF
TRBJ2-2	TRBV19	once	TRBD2	TGTGCCAGTAGTTTGTGGTCACTGGGACTAGCGAGGAACACCGGGGAGCTGTTTTTT	CASSLWSLGLARNTGELFF
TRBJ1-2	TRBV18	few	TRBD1	TGTGCCAGCTCACTCTCGGAGGGGGCAGACTATGGCTACACCTTC	CASSLSEGADYGYTF
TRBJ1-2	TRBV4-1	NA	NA	TGCGCCAGCAGCCCCGCGGAGGGGAACTATGGCTACACCTTC	CASSPAEGNYGYTF
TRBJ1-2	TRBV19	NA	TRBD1	TGTGCCAGTTCGAGGGGGGACAGTAACTATGGCTACACCTTC	CASSRGDSNYGYTF
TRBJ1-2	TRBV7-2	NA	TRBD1	TGTGCCAGCAGCTTAGTGGGACAGGGGCTAGATGGCTACACCTTC	CASSLVGQGLDGYTF
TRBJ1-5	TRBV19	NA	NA	TGTGCCATCCGAGACAAACATAGCAATCAGCCCCAGCATTTT	CAIRDKHSNQPQHF